A single T cell receptor beta chain is shown here with its context. Its specificity is unknown. Only in-frame clones appear in the TCRdb table, and some are missing; sequencing was by immunoSEQ multiplex PCR. The sample consists of 52,000 or so clones, 65% to 85% of them appearing once. V was trimmed by 1 base and J by 7 bases, leaving 10 bases between them. This CDR3 is built from 13 residues. The V gene's germline CDR1 is LNHDA and CDR2 SQIVND (reference sequence). This sample stems from a study of T cells in localized non-small cell lung cancer. Study results and caveats: Greater blood T cell density accompanied longer overall survival. Uninvolved adjacent lung had the highest recorded T cell clonality, with tumor below it.

Sequences were derived from peripheral blood mononuclear cells, sampled before any cancer treatment. This chain connects TRBV19 to TRBJ1-1; possibly TRBD1 for D (6 bases). This sequence originates from a man between 35 and 75 years old with stage III lung adenocarcinoma. CDR3 sequence reads: CASSIVEGGEAFF. The CDR3 bases are TGTGCCAGTAGTATAGTGGAGGGGGGTGAAGCTTTCTTT.